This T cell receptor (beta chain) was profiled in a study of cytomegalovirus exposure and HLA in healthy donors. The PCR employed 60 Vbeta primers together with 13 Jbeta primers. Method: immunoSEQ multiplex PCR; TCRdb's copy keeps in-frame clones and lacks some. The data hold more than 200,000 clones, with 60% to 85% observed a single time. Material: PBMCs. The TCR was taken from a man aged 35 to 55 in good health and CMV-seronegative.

The CDR3 is CAWSIRRGFNYGYTF. As DNA, the CDR3 is TGTGCCTGGAGTATTAGACGGGGATTTAACTATGGCTACACCTTC. This rearrangement joins TRBV30 to TRBJ1-2; no clear D gene. The germline gives CDR1 GTSNPN, CDR2 SVGIG (reference sequence). V lost 2 bases and J lost 1, with 14 bases in between. The CDR3 loop spans 15 amino acids. Combining the CDR3 with reference TRBV30 and TRBJ1-2 gives the whole variable domain SQTIHQWPATLVQPVGSPLSLECTVEGTSNPNLYWYRQAAGRGLQLLFYSVGIGQISSEVPQNLSASRPQDRQFILSSKKLLLSDSGFYLCAWSIRRGFNYGYTFGSGTRLTVV.